The source of this TCR beta chain is a study of shared clonotypes between healthy human individuals. Study conclusions and caveats: Sequencing depth was a factor that was expected to affect clonotype sharing among donors.

This clone was seen more than once but under ten times. No antigen is known for it. Germline CDR1 and CDR2: SGHRS and YFSETQ. The CDR3 consists of 14 residues. Between the trimmed V and J ends, which lost 2 bases and 4 bases, there was a span of 10 bases. Assay: immunoSEQ multiplex PCR; the TCRdb copy retains only in-frame clones and omits some. The sample lists hundreds of thousands of clones, roughly 72% occurring once. This chain uses TRBV5-1 with TRBJ2-1; weak D call: TRBD2 (6 bases). Sequenced material: memory CD4+ T cells sorted from blood. The subset is: CD45RA-negative fraction. The clonotype originates from a woman in her twenties or thirties in good health. CDR3 DNA sequence: TGCGCCAGCAGCTTAGGCGGGGAGTACAATGAGCAGTTCTTC. It codes for CASSLGGEYNEQFF.